The source of this T cell receptor beta chain is a study of regulatory T cells in long-lasting Graves disease. Study context: Over 5 years of antithyroid drugs plus positive TSH receptor antibodies defined persistent Graves' disease.

Study-level points and caveats: The study found persistent patients shared more public clonotypes (approximately 2,700) than new patients (966). Favored gene segments in persistent disease were TRBV28, TRBJ1-2 and TRBJ2-5. Newly diagnosed Graves' patients exceeded persistent ones in TCR diversity.

Concerning this clonotype: Its specificity is not known.

Arm-PCR of CDR3 regions and iRepertoire HTBI primers were used to build TCR beta libraries. MiXCR, applied by TCRdb to the multiplex PCR reads, yields one record per CDR3 protein. Of about 450,000 distinct CDR3 sequences listed, 20% to 30% are singletons. There are 13 residues in the CDR3. Trimming cost V 8 bases and J 2 bases, with 9 bases left between them. Germline CDR1 and CDR2: SNHLY and FYNNEI. Time point reported: persistent/refractory GD, antithyroid drugs over 5 years with positive TRAb. Construction of the TCR library relied on RNA isolated from PBMCs. This chain connects TRBV2 to TRBJ2-2, with TRBD2 as a possible D gene (5 bases). The sequencing here drew on peripheral blood mononuclear cells (PBMCs), taken when the disease was refractory, from a patient treated with antithyroid drugs. The origin of this receptor is a female donor with Graves disease. The CDR3 nucleotides are TGTGCCAGCCAAGGACTTAACACCGGGGAGCTGTTTTTT. Its translation: CASQGLNTGELFF. Together with reference TRBV2 and TRBJ2-2, the CDR3 gives the full variable domain: EPEVTQTPSHQVTQMGQEVILRCVPISNHLYFYWYRQILGQKVEFLVSFYNNEISEKSEIFDDQFSVERPDGSNFTLKIRSTKLEDSAMYFCASQGLNTGELFFGEGSRLTVL.